This TCR beta chain was sequenced during a study of blood T cell repertoires in COVID-19. Looking at the study overall: PBMCs, B-cell-depleted T cells, or T cells provided the cDNA or gDNA that made up the material.

Per the original data handling: Reference gene primer amplification gave nucleated cell count estimates. Profiling relied on immunoSEQ multiplex PCR, and the TCRdb table lists in-frame clones only, not all of them. V and J calls and clone size follow that table, whereas D and trimming were derived from the DNA. Of around 270,000 clones detected, 91% appear once; the ten largest clones hold just over 2.5%. The CDR3 is 16 residues long. Trimming cost V 0 bases and J 0 bases, with 9 bases left between them. Germline V lookup: CDR1 WNHNN, CDR2 SYGVQD (reference sequence). The TCR originated in a young adult with COVID-19, enrolled during active disease. Sequencing used peripheral blood. This chain joins TRBV10-1 and TRBJ2-1, with D tentatively TRBD2 (5 bases). In DNA, the CDR3 is TGCGCCAGCAGTGAGTCTGGAGGCGTCTCCTACAATGAGCAGTTCTTC. It specifies CASSESGGVSYNEQFF.